This T cell receptor (beta chain) was identified in a study of T cell responses to AZD1222 COVID-19 vaccine. Study as a whole: The analysis combined second doses at about 4 or about 12 weeks. General study points: Clonal diversity was possibly underestimated, and white British individuals and females predominated among donors. Only after the peak T cell response were repertoires sampled. Of the AZD1222 recipients, only 6 or 7 were seropositive at baseline.

Germline CDR1 KGHSH, CDR2 LQKENI. The CDR3 loop spans 14 amino acids. The trim removed 5 bases at V and 6 bases at J, leaving 10 bases unmatched. On this clone itself: As yet, its antigen is unknown.

The method was immunoSEQ multiplex PCR; TCRdb's version includes in-frame clones alone and lacks a portion of them. The data show approximately 130,000 clones, about 93% seen once. This chain uses TRBV18 with TRBJ2-7; 7 bases map to TRBD1. The receptor was isolated from an adult in good health. The source material was peripheral blood, sampled on day 0 of AZD1222 vaccination. For the CDR3, the DNA is TGTGCCAGCTCAGCCCGGGACAGAGGGGCCGAGCAGTACTTC. It encodes CASSARDRGAEQYF. Full variable domain (outside the CDR3, taken from reference TRBV18 and TRBJ2-7): NAGVMQNPRHLVRRRGQEARLRCSPMKGHSHVYWYRQLPEEGLKFMVYLQKENIIDESGMPKERFSAEFPKEGPSILRIQQVVRGDSAAYFCASSARDRGAEQYFGPGTRLTVT.